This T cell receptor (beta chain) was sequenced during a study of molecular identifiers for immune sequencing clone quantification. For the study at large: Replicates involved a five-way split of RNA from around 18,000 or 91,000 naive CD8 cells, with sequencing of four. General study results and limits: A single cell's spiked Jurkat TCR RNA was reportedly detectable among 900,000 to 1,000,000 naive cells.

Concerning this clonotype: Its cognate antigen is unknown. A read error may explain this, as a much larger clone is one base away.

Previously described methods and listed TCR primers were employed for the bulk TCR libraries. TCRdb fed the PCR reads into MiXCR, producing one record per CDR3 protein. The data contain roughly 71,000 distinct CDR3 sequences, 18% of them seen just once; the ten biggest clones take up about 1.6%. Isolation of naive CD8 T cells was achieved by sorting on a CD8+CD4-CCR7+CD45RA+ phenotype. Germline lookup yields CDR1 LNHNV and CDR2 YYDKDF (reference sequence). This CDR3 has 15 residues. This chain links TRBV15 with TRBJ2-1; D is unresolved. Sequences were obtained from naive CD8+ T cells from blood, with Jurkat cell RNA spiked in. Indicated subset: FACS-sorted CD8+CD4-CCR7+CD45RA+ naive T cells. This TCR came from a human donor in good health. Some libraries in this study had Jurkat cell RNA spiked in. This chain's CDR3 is CATSRDSARIGEQLF. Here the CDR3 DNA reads TGTGCCACCAGCAGAGATTCTGCTAGAATCGGTGAGCAGCTCTTC.